The rows below give T cell receptor beta chains drawn from one sample of a study of blood T cell repertoires in COVID-19. Produced via immunoSEQ multiplex PCR; TCRdb's table is partial and in-frame only. Here the sample spans 160,000 or so clones, 82% being singletons. Sequenced: peripheral blood. These receptor sequences come from a woman between 65 and 79 years old with acute or convalescent COVID-19. CDR3s include the opening cysteine and the closing phenylalanine or tryptophan. A D gene is named only where the DNA matches it firmly.

>TRBV6-5|TRBJ1-3|NA
CASRTGSFSGNTIYF
>TRBV19|TRBJ2-2|TRBD2
CASRGTSQGPGELFF
>TRBV7-9|TRBJ2-3|TRBD2
CASSPTSGITDTQYF
>TRBV13|TRBJ2-4|TRBD1
CASGTGLDIQYF
>TRBV19|TRBJ2-3|TRBD2
CASSIGLAAGIDTQYF
>TRBV5-1|TRBJ1-1|TRBD1
CASSPGTGWNTEAFF
>TRBV3-1/TRBV3-2|TRBJ2-1|NA
CASSISAYDNEQFF
>TRBV11-2|TRBJ1-5|NA
CASSKTTGTTQPQHF
>TRBV9|TRBJ1-2|TRBD1
CASSVVRDRGPWTF
>TRBV6-2/TRBV6-3|TRBJ2-3|NA
CASSYLTEKSDTQYF
>TRBV6-5|TRBJ1-3|NA
CASSRTGNAGNTIYF
>TRBV4-1|TRBJ1-5|NA
CASSQALGGNQPQHF
>TRBV5-4|TRBJ2-1|TRBD2
CASSLGSGTSYNEQFF
>TRBV3-1/TRBV3-2|TRBJ2-7|NA
CASSQVITGSEQYF
>TRBV5-1|TRBJ1-5|TRBD1
CASAPAQGLGQPQHF
>TRBV5-4|TRBJ2-5|TRBD2
CASSLGGLAEETQYF
>TRBV5-1|TRBJ2-3|TRBD2
CASSLRGLAGDKSSSTDTQYF
>TRBV5-4|TRBJ2-5|NA
CASSLKRLEKETQYF
>TRBV5-1|TRBJ1-1|TRBD1
CASSLRDRNTEAFF
>TRBV19|TRBJ1-5|TRBD1
CASGTVGTSNQPQHF
>TRBV28|TRBJ2-7|NA
CASSHHGSGMSEQYF
>TRBV4-2|TRBJ2-5|NA
CASSQDRREETQYF
>TRBV28|TRBJ1-1|TRBD1
CASSLGTGAGNTEAFF
>TRBV19|TRBJ2-3|NA
CASSGPGGGTDTQYF
>TRBV4-1|TRBJ1-2|NA
CASSQPRRGASNYGYTF
>TRBV11-1|TRBJ2-1|NA
CASSLQGVALYNEQFF
>TRBV27|TRBJ1-1|TRBD1
CASSRDSFIMNTEAFF
>TRBV7-3|TRBJ1-1|NA
CASSLRGGDTEAFF
>TRBV20-1|TRBJ2-1|NA
CSALLQGQFF
>TRBV28|TRBJ2-1|NA
CASSLPGLGNEQFF
>TRBV2|TRBJ1-2|TRBD1
CASSPDRVIGGYTF
>TRBV5-4|TRBJ1-1|NA
CASSLGRSRASEAFF
>TRBV5-1|TRBJ2-7|TRBD2
CASSPGTSGRGEQYF
>TRBV7-2|TRBJ2-7|TRBD2
CASSLVATSGSYEQYF
>TRBV21-1|TRBJ1-5|NA
CASSCTPSRTPFTHSNQPQHF
>TRBV20-1|TRBJ2-7|NA
CSARGDYEQYF
>TRBV15|TRBJ1-3|NA
CATLAGSPSGNTIYF
>TRBV15|TRBJ1-1|TRBD1
CATSRVAGTGKDEAFF
>TRBV7-8|TRBJ1-1|TRBD1
CASSSLGTGGSEAFF
>TRBV5-6|TRBJ1-2|TRBD1
CASRPTGGVYGYTF